The 2 T cell receptor beta chains below all came from one sample that was sequenced in a study of T cell changes during pregnancy in multiple sclerosis. Produced via immunoSEQ multiplex PCR; TCRdb's table is partial and in-frame only. Of some 95,000 clones listed, 85% to 95% were seen once; the top ten hold 2.6%. The starting material was peripheral blood, obtained in the first trimester of pregnancy. The origin of the receptors is a female donor with multiple sclerosis, enrolled in a pregnancy study.

V gene TRBV28 combines with J gene TRBJ1-2; 12 bases line up with TRBD1. Germline lookup yields CDR1 MDHEN and CDR2 SYDVKM. The V segment lost 4 bases and the J segment 4 bases; nucleotides outside the gene matches: 10. There are 17 residues in the CDR3. CDR3 bases: TGTGCCAGCAGTTCAGGGACAGGGGGCGTTATGGCCTATGGCTACACCTTC. The encoded protein is CASSSGTGGVMAYGYTF.

Only one count was recorded for this clone. The genes are TRBV28 and TRBJ2-7; 10 nucleotides align to TRBD2. J gave up 1 base and V 7 bases, and 7 bases lay outside the gene matches. The CDR3 length is 15 residues. Germline V gene lookup returns CDR1 MDHEN and CDR2 SYDVKM. The CDR3 reads CASNPAGGTSYEQYF. DNA of the CDR3: TGTGCCAGCAACCCAGCGGGAGGGACGTCCTACGAGCAGTACTTC.